Described below is a single T cell receptor (beta chain) sequence and its context. Its specificity is unknown. In TCRdb, the 5' RACE reads were re-called with MiXCR into one record per CDR3 protein. The sample shows approximately 70,000 distinct CDR3 sequences, approximately 5% of them seen only once. The data stem from a study of neurological immune-mediated disorders. Study-level points and caveats: No expanded-clone CDR3 amino acid sequence recurred across subjects, suggesting private TCR-beta repertoires.

The sequenced material came from PBMCs. The origin of this receptor is a woman in her 70s with multiple sclerosis.

The CDR3 nucleotides read TGCGCCAGCAGTGAGTCGAACTCTCTGGAGACCCAGTACTTC. Amino acid sequence: CASSESNSLETQYF. The gene calls are TRBV10-1 and TRBJ2-5, with no clear D. The germline gives CDR1 WNHNN, CDR2 SYGVQD (reference sequence). This CDR3 is built from 14 residues. The ends were cut back, 0 bases at V and 5 bases at J, with 10 bases in the middle.